This entry describes one T cell receptor (beta chain). The data stem from a study of blood T cell repertoires in COVID-19. Study-wide background: Samples representing acute and convalescent COVID-19 were sourced from the United States, Italy and Spain.

The protocol was immunoSEQ multiplex PCR, while the TCRdb copy is restricted to in-frame clones and leaves out a portion. Of 120,000 to 150,000 clones in the sample, over 80% were seen once. The CDR3 spans 13 residues. After removal of 7 bases from V and 2 bases from J, the junction contained 4 bases not matched to a gene. Germline loops: CDR1 MNHEY, CDR2 SVGAGI. This TCR derives from a woman in her thirties or forties with active or convalescent COVID-19. Sequencing used peripheral blood. The chain recombines TRBV6-5 with TRBJ1-2, with 7 bases aligning to TRBD1. In DNA form, the CDR3 reads TGTGCCAGCAATCCGACAGGGAACTATGGCTACACCTTC. This codes for CASNPTGNYGYTF.